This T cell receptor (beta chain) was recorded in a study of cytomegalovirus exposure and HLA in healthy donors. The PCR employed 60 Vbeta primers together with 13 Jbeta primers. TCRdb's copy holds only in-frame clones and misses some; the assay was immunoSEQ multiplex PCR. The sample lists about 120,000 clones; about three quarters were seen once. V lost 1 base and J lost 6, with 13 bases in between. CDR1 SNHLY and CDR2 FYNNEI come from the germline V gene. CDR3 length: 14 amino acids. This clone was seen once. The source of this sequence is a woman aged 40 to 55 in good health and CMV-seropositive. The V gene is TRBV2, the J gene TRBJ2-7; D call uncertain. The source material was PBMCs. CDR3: CASSEGWARFEQYF. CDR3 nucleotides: TGTGCCAGCAGTGAAGGGTGGGCCCGTTTCGAGCAGTACTTC. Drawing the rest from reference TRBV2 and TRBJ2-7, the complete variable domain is EPEVTQTPSHQVTQMGQEVILRCVPISNHLYFYWYRQILGQKVEFLVSFYNNEISEKSEIFDDQFSVERPDGSNFTLKIRSTKLEDSAMYFCASSEGWARFEQYFGPGTRLTVT.